This TCR beta chain was obtained from a study of beta chain features in type 1 diabetes. Reverse transcription of all isolated RNA meant that expressed TCRB transcripts were sequenced. Produced via immunoSEQ multiplex PCR; TCRdb's table is partial and in-frame only. The sample gives a few hundred thousand clones, around 15% of which show up once; approximately 7% is in the top ten. The study, taken as a whole, reports: More deletions and fewer insertions at VDJ junctions were seen in type 1 diabetes patients.

There are many counts of this clone. Its cognate antigen is unknown. Blood was collected once per donor into heparin, averaging roughly 120 mL. This CDR3 region has 17 residues. The sequence came from a young man in good health. The chain carries TRBV21-1 and TRBJ2-4; the table's D call, TRBD2, has no DNA check behind it. TRBV21-1 is termed a pseudogene. The sequencing sample was made of central memory CD4+ T cells from blood. The CDR3 loop is CASSNWRLRLNKNIQYF. The CDR3 DNA is TGTGCCAGCAGCAACTGGAGACTACGCCTAAACAAAAACATTCAGTACTTC.